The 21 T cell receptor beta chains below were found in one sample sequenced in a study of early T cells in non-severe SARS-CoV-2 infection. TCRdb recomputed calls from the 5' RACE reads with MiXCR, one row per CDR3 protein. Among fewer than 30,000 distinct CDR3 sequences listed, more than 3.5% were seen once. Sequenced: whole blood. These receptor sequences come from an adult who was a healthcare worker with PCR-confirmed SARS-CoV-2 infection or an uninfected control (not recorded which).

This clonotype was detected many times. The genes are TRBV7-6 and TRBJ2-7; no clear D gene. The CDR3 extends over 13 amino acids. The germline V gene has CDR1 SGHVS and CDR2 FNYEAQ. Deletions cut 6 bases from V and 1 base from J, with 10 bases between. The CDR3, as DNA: TGTGCCAGCAGTTCTTCTTCGTCCTACGAGCAGTACTTC. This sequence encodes CASSSSSSYEQYF.

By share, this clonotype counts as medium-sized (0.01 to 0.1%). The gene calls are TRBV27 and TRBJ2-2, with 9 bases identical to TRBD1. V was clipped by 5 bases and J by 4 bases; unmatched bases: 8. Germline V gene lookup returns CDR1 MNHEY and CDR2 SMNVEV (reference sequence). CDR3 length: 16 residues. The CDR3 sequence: CASSPETGGSTGELFF. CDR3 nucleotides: TGTGCCAGCAGTCCCGAGACAGGGGGAAGCACCGGGGAGCTGTTTTTT.

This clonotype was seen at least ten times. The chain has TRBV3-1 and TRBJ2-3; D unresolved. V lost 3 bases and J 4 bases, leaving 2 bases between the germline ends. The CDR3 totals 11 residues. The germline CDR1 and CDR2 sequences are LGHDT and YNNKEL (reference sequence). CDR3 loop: CASSHSDTQYF. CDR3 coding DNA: TGTGCCAGCAGCCATTCAGATACGCAGTATTTT.

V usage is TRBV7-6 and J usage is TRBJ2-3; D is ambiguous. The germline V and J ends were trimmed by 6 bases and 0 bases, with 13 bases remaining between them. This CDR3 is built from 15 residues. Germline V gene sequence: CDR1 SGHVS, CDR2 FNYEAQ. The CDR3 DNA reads TGTGCCAGCAGTTTGCCCCCAGCCAGCACAGATACGCAGTATTTT. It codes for CASSLPPASTDTQYF.

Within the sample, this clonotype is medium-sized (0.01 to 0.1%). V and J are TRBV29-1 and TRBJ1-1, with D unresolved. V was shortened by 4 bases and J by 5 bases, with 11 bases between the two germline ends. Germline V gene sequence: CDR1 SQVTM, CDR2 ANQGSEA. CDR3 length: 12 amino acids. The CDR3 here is CSVGEEGTEAFF. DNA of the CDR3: TGCAGCGTTGGAGAAGAGGGTACTGAAGCTTTCTTT.

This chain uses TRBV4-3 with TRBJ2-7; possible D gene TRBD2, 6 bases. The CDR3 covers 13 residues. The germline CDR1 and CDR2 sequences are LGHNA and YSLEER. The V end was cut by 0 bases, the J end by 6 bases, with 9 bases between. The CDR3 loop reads CASSQELSGEQYF. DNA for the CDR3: TGCGCCAGCAGCCAAGAGCTTAGCGGCGAGCAGTACTTC.

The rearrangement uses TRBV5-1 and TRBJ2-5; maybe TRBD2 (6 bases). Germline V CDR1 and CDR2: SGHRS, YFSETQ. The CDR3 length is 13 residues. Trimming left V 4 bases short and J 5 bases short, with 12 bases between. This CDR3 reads CASSPGSTETQYF. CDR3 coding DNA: TGCGCCAGCAGCCCCGGGAGTACGGAGACCCAGTACTTC.

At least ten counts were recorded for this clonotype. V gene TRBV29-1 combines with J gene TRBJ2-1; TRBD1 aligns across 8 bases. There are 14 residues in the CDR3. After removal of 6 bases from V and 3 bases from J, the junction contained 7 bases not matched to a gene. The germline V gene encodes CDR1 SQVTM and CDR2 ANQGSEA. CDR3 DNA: TGCAGCGTCGACTCGGGACAGGTCTACAATGAGCAGTTCTTC. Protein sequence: CSVDSGQVYNEQFF.

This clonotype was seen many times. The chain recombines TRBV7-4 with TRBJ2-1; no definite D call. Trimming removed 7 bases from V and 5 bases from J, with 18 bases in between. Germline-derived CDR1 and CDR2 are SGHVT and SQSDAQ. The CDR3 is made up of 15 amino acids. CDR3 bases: TGTGCCAGCACCACTCCGCGGTGGAAGAACAATGAGCAGTTCTTC. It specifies CASTTPRWKNNEQFF.

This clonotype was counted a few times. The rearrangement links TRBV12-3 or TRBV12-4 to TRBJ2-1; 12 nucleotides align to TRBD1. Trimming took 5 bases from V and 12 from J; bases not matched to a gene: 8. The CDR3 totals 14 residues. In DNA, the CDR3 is TGTGCCAGCAGTGGGACAGGGGGCCAGACGTTGCAGTTCTTC. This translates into CASSGTGGQTLQFF.

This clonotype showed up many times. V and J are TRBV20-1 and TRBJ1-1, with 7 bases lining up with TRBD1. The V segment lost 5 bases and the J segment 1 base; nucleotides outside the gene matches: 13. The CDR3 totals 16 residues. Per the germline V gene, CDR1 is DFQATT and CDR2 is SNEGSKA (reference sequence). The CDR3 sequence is CSAETGLTPTNTEAFF. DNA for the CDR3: TGCAGTGCTGAGACAGGGTTGACCCCCACGAACACTGAAGCTTTCTTT.

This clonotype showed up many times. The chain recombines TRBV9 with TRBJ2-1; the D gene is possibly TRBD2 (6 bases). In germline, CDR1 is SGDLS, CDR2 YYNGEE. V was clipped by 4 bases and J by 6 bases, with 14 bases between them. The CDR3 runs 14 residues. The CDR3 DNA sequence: TGTGCCAGCAGCTACGATGGGGACTCCAATGAGCAGTTCTTC. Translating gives CASSYDGDSNEQFF.

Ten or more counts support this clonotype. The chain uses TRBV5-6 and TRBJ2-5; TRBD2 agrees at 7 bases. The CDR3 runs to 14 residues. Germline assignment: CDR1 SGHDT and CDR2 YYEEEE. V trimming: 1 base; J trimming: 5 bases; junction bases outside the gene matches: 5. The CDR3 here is CASSLWGGSETQYF. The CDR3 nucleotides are TGTGCCAGCAGCTTGTGGGGGGGATCGGAGACCCAGTACTTC.

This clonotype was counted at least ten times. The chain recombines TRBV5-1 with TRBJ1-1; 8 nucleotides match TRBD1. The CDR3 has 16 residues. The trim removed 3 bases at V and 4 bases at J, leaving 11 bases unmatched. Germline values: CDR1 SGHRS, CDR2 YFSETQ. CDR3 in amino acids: CASSSDWNRGSTEAFF. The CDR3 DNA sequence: TGCGCCAGCAGCTCAGATTGGAACAGGGGGTCCACTGAAGCTTTCTTT.

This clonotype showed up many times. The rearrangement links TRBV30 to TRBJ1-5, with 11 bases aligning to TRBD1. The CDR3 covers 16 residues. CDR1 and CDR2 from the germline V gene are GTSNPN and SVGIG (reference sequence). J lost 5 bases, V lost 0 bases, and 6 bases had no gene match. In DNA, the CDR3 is TGTGCCTGGAGTGTACGGGACAGGGGGTCATATCAGCCCCAGCATTTT. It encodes CAWSVRDRGSYQPQHF. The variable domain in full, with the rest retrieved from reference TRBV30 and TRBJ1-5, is SQTIHQWPATLVQPVGSPLSLECTVEGTSNPNLYWYRQAAGRGLQLLFYSVGIGQISSEVPQNLSASRPQDRQFILSSKKLLLSDSGFYLCAWSVRDRGSYQPQHFGDGTRLSIL.

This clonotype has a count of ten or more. Here the CDR3 reads CASGQPQHF. The DNA of the CDR3 is TGTGCCAGCGGGCAGCCCCAGCATTTT. The rearrangement joins TRBV7-6 to TRBJ1-5, with D unresolved. Germline V gives CDR1 SGHVS, CDR2 FNYEAQ. V was clipped by 8 bases and J by 7 bases, with 3 bases between them. The CDR3 has 9 residues.

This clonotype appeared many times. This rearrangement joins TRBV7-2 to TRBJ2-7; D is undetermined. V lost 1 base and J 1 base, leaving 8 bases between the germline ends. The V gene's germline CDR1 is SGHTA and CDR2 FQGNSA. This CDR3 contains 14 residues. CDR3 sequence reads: CASSLDSASYEQYF. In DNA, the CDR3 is TGTGCCAGCAGCTTAGATTCGGCTTCCTACGAGCAGTACTTC.

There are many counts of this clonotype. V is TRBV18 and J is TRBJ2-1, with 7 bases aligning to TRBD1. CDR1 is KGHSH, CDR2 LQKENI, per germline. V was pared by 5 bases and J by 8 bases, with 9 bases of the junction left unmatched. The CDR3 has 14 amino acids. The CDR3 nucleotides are TGTGCCAGCTCAGCACAGGGGTCGGTCGATGAGCAGTTCTTC. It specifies CASSAQGSVDEQFF.

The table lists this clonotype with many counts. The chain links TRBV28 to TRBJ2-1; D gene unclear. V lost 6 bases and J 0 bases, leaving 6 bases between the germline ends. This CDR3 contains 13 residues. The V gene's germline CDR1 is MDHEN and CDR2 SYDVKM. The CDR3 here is CASRISSYNEQFF. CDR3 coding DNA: TGTGCCAGCAGAATAAGCTCCTACAATGAGCAGTTCTTC.

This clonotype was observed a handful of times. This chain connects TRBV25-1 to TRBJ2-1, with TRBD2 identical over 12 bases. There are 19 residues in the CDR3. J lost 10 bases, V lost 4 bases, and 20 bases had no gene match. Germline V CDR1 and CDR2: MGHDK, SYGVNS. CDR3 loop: CASSAPLGLAGSWGREQFF. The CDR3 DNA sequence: TGTGCCAGCAGTGCCCCCCTGGGACTAGCGGGCTCTTGGGGGCGGGAGCAGTTCTTC.

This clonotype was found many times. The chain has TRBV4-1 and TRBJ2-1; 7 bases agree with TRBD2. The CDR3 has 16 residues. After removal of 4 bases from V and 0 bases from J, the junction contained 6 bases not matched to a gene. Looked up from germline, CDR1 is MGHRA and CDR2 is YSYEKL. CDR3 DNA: TGCGCCAGCAGCCTTGGCCCGGGGGGCTCCTACAATGAGCAGTTCTTC. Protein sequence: CASSLGPGGSYNEQFF.